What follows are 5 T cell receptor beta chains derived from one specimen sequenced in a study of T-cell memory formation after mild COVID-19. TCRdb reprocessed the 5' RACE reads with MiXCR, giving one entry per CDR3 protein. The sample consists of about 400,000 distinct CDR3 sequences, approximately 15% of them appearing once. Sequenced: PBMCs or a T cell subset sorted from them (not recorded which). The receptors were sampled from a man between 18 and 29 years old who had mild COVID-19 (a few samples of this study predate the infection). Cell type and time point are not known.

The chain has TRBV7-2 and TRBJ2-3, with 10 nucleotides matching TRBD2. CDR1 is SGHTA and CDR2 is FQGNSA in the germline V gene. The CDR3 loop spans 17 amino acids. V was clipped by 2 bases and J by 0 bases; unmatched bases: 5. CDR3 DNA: TGTGCCAGCAGCTTAATCGGACTAGCGGCTAGCACAGATACGCAGTATTTT. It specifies CASSLIGLAASTDTQYF.

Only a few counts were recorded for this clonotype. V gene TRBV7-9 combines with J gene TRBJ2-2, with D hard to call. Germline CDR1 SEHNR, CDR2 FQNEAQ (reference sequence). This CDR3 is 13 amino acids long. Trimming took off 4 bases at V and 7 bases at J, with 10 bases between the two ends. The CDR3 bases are TGTGCCAGCAGCTCCCCCCTTAACGGGGAGCTGTTTTTT. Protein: CASSSPLNGELFF.

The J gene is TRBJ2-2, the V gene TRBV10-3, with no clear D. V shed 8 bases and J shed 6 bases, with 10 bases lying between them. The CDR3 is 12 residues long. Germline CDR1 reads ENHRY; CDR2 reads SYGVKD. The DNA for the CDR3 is TGTGCCATCTATAATCCAGCCGGGGAGCTGTTTTTT. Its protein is CAIYNPAGELFF.

CDR3 loop: CASSDVSGAPYNEQFF. The CDR3 bases are TGTGCCAGCAGTGACGTCTCCGGGGCTCCCTACAATGAGCAGTTCTTC. V is TRBV6-4 and J is TRBJ2-1; D possibly uses TRBD1 or TRBD2 (5 bases each). This CDR3 has 16 residues. The germline V gene has CDR1 MRHNA and CDR2 SNTAGT. With 2 bases removed from V and 2 bases from J, the gap between germline ends came to 13 bases.

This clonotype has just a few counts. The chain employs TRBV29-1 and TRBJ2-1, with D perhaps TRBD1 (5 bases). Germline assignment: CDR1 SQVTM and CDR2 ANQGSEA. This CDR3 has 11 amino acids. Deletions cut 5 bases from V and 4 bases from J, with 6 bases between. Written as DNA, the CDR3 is TGCAGCGTTAACAGGTACAATGAGCAGTTCTTC. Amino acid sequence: CSVNRYNEQFF.